This T cell receptor beta chain stems from a study of blood T cell repertoires in COVID-19. At the level of the study: Specimens from acute and convalescent COVID-19 originated in the United States, Italy and Spain.

Followed longitudinally, the Seattle patients had been enrolled during active infection. Study processing details: It was from reference gene primer amplification that nucleated cell counts were estimated. Clones were read by immunoSEQ multiplex PCR, and TCRdb kept only the in-frame ones, dropping some. For V, J and clone size, that table is used; D and trimming come from the DNA. The sample lists 150,000 to 200,000 clones; 92% were seen once. Trimming took 7 bases from V and 2 from J; bases not matched to a gene: 7. The CDR3 runs 15 residues. Germline V gene lookup returns CDR1 MGHDK and CDR2 SYGVNS.

Input material: peripheral blood. The chain combines TRBV25-1 with TRBJ1-5; 8 nucleotides align to TRBD1. The sequence derives from a man aged 25 to 45 with COVID-19, enrolled during active disease. DNA for the CDR3: TGTGCCAGCATGGCAGGGGGCTTGGGCAATCAGCCCCAGCATTTT. Translated, it gives CASMAGGLGNQPQHF. The full variable domain, in which reference TRBV25-1 and TRBJ1-5 provide the parts outside the CDR3, is EADIYQTPRYLVIGTGKKITLECSQTMGHDKMYWYQQDPGMELHLIHYSYGVNSTEKGDLSSESTVSRIRTEHFPLTLESARPSHTSQYLCASMAGGLGNQPQHFGDGTRLSIL.